Each of the 10 T cell receptor beta chains below was sequenced from the same sample in a study of blood T cell repertoires in COVID-19 (dated by TCRdb to the early 2020s). The receptor library was made with the immunoSEQ multiplex PCR assay. TCRdb took over this immuneACCESS table, retaining in-frame rearrangements with V and J assigned. Such tables are incomplete; in checked studies, under half of the missing clones stem from an unresolved V gene, and the remainder is unexplained. The sample table records approximately 380,000 clones; 85% to 90% of these occur just once. Jointly, the top ten make up about 1.1% of the sample. Sequenced sample: PBMCs or T cells enriched from blood (not recorded which). Receptors were obtained from a young woman who had recovered from COVID-19.

The CDR3 region is CASSIHKADTQYF. CDR3 nucleotides: TGTGCCAGTAGTATCCACAAAGCAGATACGCAGTATTTT. The chain employs TRBV19 and TRBJ2-3; no reliable D call. CDR1 and CDR2 (germline): LNHDA, SQIVND (reference sequence). Trimming cost V 3 bases and J 4 bases, with 8 bases left between them. The CDR3 sequence is 13 residues long. Full variable domain (outside the CDR3, taken from reference TRBV19 and TRBJ2-3): DGGITQSPKYLFRKEGQNVTLSCEQNLNHDAMYWYRQDPGQGLRLIYYSQIVNDFQKGDIAEGYSVSREKKESFPLTVTSAQKNPTAFYLCASSIHKADTQYFGPGTRLTVL.

The J gene is TRBJ2-2, the V gene TRBV27; no firm D call. V was shortened by 3 bases and J by 4 bases, with 9 bases between the two germline ends. The CDR3 spans 14 residues. CDR1 and CDR2 from the germline V gene are MNHEY and SMNVEV (reference sequence). CDR3 bases: TGTGCCAGCAGTTTTAGCCGTCCCACCGGGGAGCTGTTTTTT. Translation: CASSFSRPTGELFF.

J is TRBJ2-7 and V is TRBV7-2; TRBD1 is a possible D gene (5 bases). CDR3 size: 14 residues. V was shortened by 1 base and J by 6 bases, with 13 bases between the two germline ends. Per germline, CDR1 SGHTA and CDR2 FQGNSA. CDR3 in amino acids: CASSLGGKGREQYF. The CDR3 nucleotides read TGTGCCAGCAGCTTAGGCGGTAAGGGGCGCGAGCAGTACTTC.

The gene calls are TRBV19 and TRBJ2-3, with 9 bases that match TRBD2. There are 17 residues in the CDR3. The J segment lost 8 bases and the V segment lost 5 bases, leaving 17 bases of the junction unmatched. Per the germline V gene, CDR1 is LNHDA and CDR2 is SQIVND (reference sequence). In DNA form, the CDR3 reads TGTGCCAGTAGTTTTACCCCAGCTAGCGGGGAGTGGAGTACGCAGTATTTT. It yields the protein CASSFTPASGEWSTQYF.

This sequence joins TRBV5-1 and TRBJ2-2; D possibly corresponds to TRBD2 (5 bases). This CDR3 spans 15 amino acids. V gave up 4 bases and J gave up 6 bases, with 16 bases separating them. Germline assignment: CDR1 SGHRS and CDR2 YFSETQ. This CDR3 reads CASSDWTPGAGELFF. The CDR3 coding sequence is TGCGCCAGCAGCGACTGGACTCCCGGCGCCGGGGAGCTGTTTTTT. The entire variable domain, with the rest obtained from reference TRBV5-1 and TRBJ2-2, is as follows: KAGVTQTPRYLIKTRGQQVTLSCSPISGHRSVSWYQQTPGQGLQFLFEYFSETQRNKGNFPGRFSGRQFSNSRSEMNVSTLELGDSALYLCASSDWTPGAGELFFGEGSRLTVL.

This clone has only one observation. The chain links TRBV19 to TRBJ1-5, with TRBD1 identical over 7 bases. CDR3 length: 15 residues. J was trimmed by 3 bases and V by 4 bases; bases with no gene match: 6. From germline, CDR1 is LNHDA and CDR2 SQIVND (reference sequence). Here the CDR3 DNA reads TGTGCCAGTAGTACCACAGGGGTGAACAATCAGCCCCAGCATTTT. Translation gives CASSTTGVNNQPQHF. The full variable domain, completed using reference TRBV19 and TRBJ1-5, is DGGITQSPKYLFRKEGQNVTLSCEQNLNHDAMYWYRQDPGQGLRLIYYSQIVNDFQKGDIAEGYSVSREKKESFPLTVTSAQKNPTAFYLCASSTTGVNNQPQHFGDGTRLSIL.

This clone was counted between two and nine times. The gene calls are TRBV11-2 and TRBJ1-2, with a tentative D call TRBD1 (5 bases). This CDR3 contains 13 residues. Looked up from germline, CDR1 is SGHAT and CDR2 is FQNNGV. V was cut by 1 base and J by 5 bases, with 8 bases left in between. DNA for the CDR3: TGTGCCAGCAGCTTAGCACAGGAGTATGGCTACACCTTC. Protein sequence: CASSLAQEYGYTF.

The V call is TRBV6-5, the J call TRBJ1-3; TRBD1 aligns across 9 bases. CDR3 size: 14 residues. CDR1 MNHEY and CDR2 SVGAGI come from the germline V gene. After removal of 6 bases from V and 8 bases from J, the junction contained 8 bases not matched to a gene. This CDR3 reads CASSPGTGKHTIYF. DNA of the CDR3: TGTGCCAGCAGCCCGGGGACAGGGAAACACACCATATATTTT.

This clone was picked up one time. The V call is TRBV19, the J call TRBJ1-2; D gene ambiguous. There are 13 residues in the CDR3. Germline assignment: CDR1 LNHDA and CDR2 SQIVND (reference sequence). V was pared by 3 bases and J by 6 bases, with 11 bases between. CDR3 amino acids: CASSMIDPNGYTF. CDR3 DNA: TGTGCCAGTAGTATGATAGATCCGAATGGCTACACCTTC.

This chain links TRBV19 with TRBJ2-5; D possibly corresponds to TRBD1 (6 bases). Germline CDR1 LNHDA, CDR2 SQIVND (reference sequence). The CDR3 length is 15 residues. With 7 bases removed from V and 5 bases from J, the gap between germline ends came to 20 bases. This CDR3 is CASTQGGLSSETQYF. CDR3 DNA: TGTGCCAGTACCCAAGGGGGTCTTAGTTCGGAGACCCAGTACTTC.